A selection of T cell receptor beta chains follows, all from one sample in a study of neurological immune-mediated disorders. In TCRdb, the 5' RACE reads were re-called with MiXCR into one record per CDR3 protein. This sample yields roughly 46,000 distinct CDR3 sequences, of which about 2% are seen a single time; 2.2% belongs to the top ten. Sequences were obtained from PBMCs. Receptors originate from a woman aged 40 to 50 with multiple sclerosis. Each CDR3 is given with its conserved first and last residue. D genes are given only for firm matches. Size is stated as once, few, many, or a class for an expanded clone.

d_call: .; clone_size: many; j_call: TRBJ2-2; v_call: TRBV29-1; cdr3_aa: CSARRDINTGELFF; cdr3_nt: TGCAGCGCTAGGCGGGACATCAACACCGGGGAGCTGTTTTTT
d_call: .; clone_size: many; j_call: TRBJ1-2; v_call: TRBV27; cdr3_aa: CATTYGTNYGYTF; cdr3_nt: TGTGCCACCACCTATGGGACTAACTATGGCTACACCTTC
d_call: .; clone_size: many; j_call: TRBJ1-2; v_call: TRBV12-3/TRBV12-4; cdr3_aa: CASSYRTVYYGYTF; cdr3_nt: TGTGCCAGCAGTTATCGGACAGTCTACTATGGCTACACCTTC
d_call: TRBD2; clone_size: many; j_call: TRBJ2-5; v_call: TRBV6-1; cdr3_aa: CASSEGTGGETQYF; cdr3_nt: TGTGCCAGCAGTGAAGGGACGGGGGGAGAGACCCAGTACTTC
d_call: .; clone_size: many; j_call: TRBJ1-3; v_call: TRBV11-2; cdr3_aa: CASSLEIPGNTIYF; cdr3_nt: TGTGCCAGCAGCTTGGAGATACCGGGAAACACCATATATTTT
d_call: TRBD1; clone_size: many; j_call: TRBJ1-6; v_call: TRBV5-1; cdr3_aa: CASSQRTGDSPLHF; cdr3_nt: TGCGCCAGCAGCCAAAGGACAGGGGATTCACCCCTCCACTTT
d_call: TRBD1; clone_size: many; j_call: TRBJ1-5; v_call: TRBV5-1; cdr3_aa: CASSLKPSDRASNQPQHF; cdr3_nt: TGCGCCAGCAGCTTGAAACCCTCTGACAGGGCCAGCAATCAGCCCCAGCATTTT
d_call: .; clone_size: many; j_call: TRBJ1-1; v_call: TRBV12-3/TRBV12-4; cdr3_aa: CASSFMVPPEAFF; cdr3_nt: TGTGCCAGCAGTTTTATGGTCCCCCCTGAAGCTTTCTTT
d_call: .; clone_size: many; j_call: TRBJ1-1; v_call: TRBV5-1; cdr3_aa: CASSLEGVVGTEAFF; cdr3_nt: TGCGCCAGCAGCTTGGAGGGGGTTGTGGGCACTGAAGCTTTCTTT
d_call: .; clone_size: many; j_call: TRBJ1-1; v_call: TRBV20-1; cdr3_aa: CSARETLRAFF; cdr3_nt: TGCAGTGCTAGAGAAACGCTGAGAGCTTTCTTT
d_call: .; clone_size: many; j_call: TRBJ1-1; v_call: TRBV29-1; cdr3_aa: CSALAGHPNTEAFF; cdr3_nt: TGCAGCGCATTGGCGGGACACCCGAACACTGAAGCTTTCTTT
d_call: .; clone_size: many; j_call: TRBJ2-3; v_call: TRBV6-6; cdr3_aa: CASSLWGDTQYF; cdr3_nt: TGTGCCAGCAGCCTCTGGGGGGATACGCAGTATTTT
d_call: TRBD1; clone_size: many; j_call: TRBJ1-2; v_call: TRBV7-2; cdr3_aa: CASSLGTGDYGYTF; cdr3_nt: TGTGCCAGCAGCTTAGGGACAGGGGACTATGGCTACACCTTC
d_call: .; clone_size: many; j_call: TRBJ2-6; v_call: TRBV5-1; cdr3_aa: CASSFIPSGANVLTF; cdr3_nt: TGCGCCAGCAGCTTTATCCCGAGTGGGGCCAACGTCCTGACTTTC
d_call: TRBD1; clone_size: many; j_call: TRBJ2-1; v_call: TRBV20-1; cdr3_aa: CSADRGAEQFF; cdr3_nt: TGCAGTGCAGACAGGGGAGCTGAGCAGTTCTTC